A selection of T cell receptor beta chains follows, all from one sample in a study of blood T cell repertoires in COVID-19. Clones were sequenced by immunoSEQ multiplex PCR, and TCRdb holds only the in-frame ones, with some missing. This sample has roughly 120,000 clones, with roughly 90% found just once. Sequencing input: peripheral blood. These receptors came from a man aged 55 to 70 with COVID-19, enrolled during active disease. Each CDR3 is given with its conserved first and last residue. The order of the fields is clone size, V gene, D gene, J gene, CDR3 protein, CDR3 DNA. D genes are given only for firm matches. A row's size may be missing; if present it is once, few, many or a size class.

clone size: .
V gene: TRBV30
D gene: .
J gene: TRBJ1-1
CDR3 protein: CAWSVGGALTEAFF
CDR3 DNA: TGTGCCTGGAGTGTAGGGGGGGCGCTGACTGAAGCTTTCTTT

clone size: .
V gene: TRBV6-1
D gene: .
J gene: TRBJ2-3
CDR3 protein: CASSEMRSTDTQYF
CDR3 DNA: TGTGCCAGCAGTGAAATGCGGAGCACAGATACGCAGTATTTT

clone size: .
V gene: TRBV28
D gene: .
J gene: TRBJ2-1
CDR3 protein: CASSPGGQPEQFF
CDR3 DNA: TGTGCCAGCAGTCCAGGTGGCCAGCCTGAGCAGTTCTTC

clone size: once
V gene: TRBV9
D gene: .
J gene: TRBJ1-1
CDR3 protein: CASSVAQDTEAFF
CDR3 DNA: TGTGCCAGCAGCGTAGCTCAGGACACTGAAGCTTTCTTT

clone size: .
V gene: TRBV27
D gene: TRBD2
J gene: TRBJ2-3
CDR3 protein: CASSSLAGGRDTQYF
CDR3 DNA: TGTGCCAGCAGTTCACTAGCGGGAGGGAGGGATACGCAGTATTTT

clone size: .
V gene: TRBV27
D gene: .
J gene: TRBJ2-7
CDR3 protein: CASSLSIPGAGAIYEQYF
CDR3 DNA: TGTGCCAGCAGTTTATCGATCCCCGGCGCGGGGGCGATCTACGAGCAGTACTTC

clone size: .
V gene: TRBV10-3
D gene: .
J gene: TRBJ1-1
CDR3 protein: CAISPQVVSEAFF
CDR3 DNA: TGTGCCATCAGTCCCCAGGTGGTATCTGAAGCTTTCTTT

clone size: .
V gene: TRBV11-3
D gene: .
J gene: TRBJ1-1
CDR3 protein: CASSPRALRNTEAFF
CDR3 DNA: TGTGCCAGCAGCCCTCGTGCTCTGAGGAACACTGAAGCTTTCTTT

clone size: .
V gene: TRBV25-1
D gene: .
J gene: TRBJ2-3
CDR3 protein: CASSEYPRGSTDTQYF
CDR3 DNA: TGTGCCAGCAGTGAGTACCCTCGCGGGAGCACAGATACGCAGTATTTT

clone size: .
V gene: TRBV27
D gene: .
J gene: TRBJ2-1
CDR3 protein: CASGPEQFF
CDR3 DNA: TGTGCCAGCGGCCCTGAGCAGTTCTTC

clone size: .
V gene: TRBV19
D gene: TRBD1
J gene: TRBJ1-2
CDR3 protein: CASSITGQGNYGYTF
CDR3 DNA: TGTGCCAGTAGTATAACGGGACAGGGGAACTATGGCTACACCTTC

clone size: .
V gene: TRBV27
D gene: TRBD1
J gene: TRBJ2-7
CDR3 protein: CASSLVGTGFEQYF
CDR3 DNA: TGTGCCAGCAGTTTAGTGGGGACAGGGTTCGAGCAGTACTTC

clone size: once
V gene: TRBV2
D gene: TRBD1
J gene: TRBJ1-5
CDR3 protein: CASSERGPRRERNQPQHF
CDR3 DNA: TGTGCCAGCAGTGAGAGGGGGCCGAGGAGGGAACGCAATCAGCCCCAGCATTTT

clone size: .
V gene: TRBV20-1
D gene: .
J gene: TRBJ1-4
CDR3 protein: CSASPLPLGEKLFF
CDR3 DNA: TGCAGTGCTAGTCCTCTTCCCCTAGGAGAAAAACTGTTTTTT

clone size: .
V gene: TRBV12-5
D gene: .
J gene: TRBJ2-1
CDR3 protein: CASGRDISNEQFF
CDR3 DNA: TGTGCTAGTGGCCGGGACATCTCTAATGAGCAGTTCTTC

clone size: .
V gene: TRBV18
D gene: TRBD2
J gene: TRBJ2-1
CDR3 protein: CASSPRREGNPSSYNEQFF
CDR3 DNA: TGTGCCAGCTCACCACGGCGGGAGGGAAACCCGAGCTCCTACAATGAGCAGTTCTTC

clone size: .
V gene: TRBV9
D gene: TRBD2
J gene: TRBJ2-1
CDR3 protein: CASSPGTSGDNEQFF
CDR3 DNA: TGTGCCAGCAGCCCCGGGACTAGCGGGGACAATGAGCAGTTCTTC

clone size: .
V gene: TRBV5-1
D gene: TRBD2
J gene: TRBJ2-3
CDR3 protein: CASSLEAGADTQYF
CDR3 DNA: TGCGCCAGCAGCTTGGAGGCGGGGGCAGATACGCAGTATTTT

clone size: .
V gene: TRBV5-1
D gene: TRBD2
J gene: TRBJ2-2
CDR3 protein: CASSLLAGGDTGELFF
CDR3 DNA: TGCGCCAGCAGCTTACTAGCGGGAGGGGATACCGGGGAGCTGTTTTTT

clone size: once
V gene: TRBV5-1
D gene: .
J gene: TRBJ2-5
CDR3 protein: CASSLGDGGWTQETQYF
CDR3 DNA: TGCGCCAGCAGCTTGGGAGACGGCGGGTGGACCCAAGAGACCCAGTACTTC

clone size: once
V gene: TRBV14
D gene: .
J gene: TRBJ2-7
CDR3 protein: CASSQDYTYEQYF
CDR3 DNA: TGTGCCAGCAGCCAAGATTACACCTACGAGCAGTACTTC

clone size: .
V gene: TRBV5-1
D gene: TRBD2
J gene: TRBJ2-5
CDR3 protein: CASSLALADQETQYF
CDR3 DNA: TGCGCCAGCAGCTTAGCCCTAGCGGACCAAGAGACCCAGTACTTC